This T cell receptor beta chain was retrieved from a study of neurological immune-mediated disorders. On the study more broadly: Within the group of some 35 multiple sclerosis patients, around 30 were relapsing-remitting, while 3 were secondary progressive. Study-level findings and limits: Repertoires from 18 of 34 multiple sclerosis patients grouped phylogenetically into a related-CDR3 cluster, suggesting a possible signature. The multiple sclerosis repertoire cluster had no clinical or MRI feature associated with it.

As for time point: longitudinal time-point 2. With 10-nucleotide random UMIs included, cDNA was synthesized by 5'RACE. MiXCR, run by TCRdb on the 5' RACE reads, gives a single entry per CDR3 protein. Here the sample spans approximately 80,000 distinct CDR3 sequences, about 5.6% being singletons. This clonotype was detected many times. Its antigen is unknown. Sequenced material: PBMCs. The origin of this receptor is a woman aged 55 to 70 with multiple sclerosis.

The CDR3 DNA sequence: TGCAGTGCTCCTCAACTGGGAAGTAACTATGGCTACACCTTC. It specifies CSAPQLGSNYGYTF. The chain combines TRBV20-1 with TRBJ1-2; D gene uncertain. V dropped 5 bases and J dropped 1 base, with 14 bases sitting between them. CDR1 and CDR2 (germline): DFQATT, SNEGSKA (reference sequence). This CDR3 contains 14 residues.